Listed here are 30 T cell receptor beta chains from one sample, sequenced in a study of cytomegalovirus exposure and HLA in healthy donors. The protocol was immunoSEQ multiplex PCR, while the TCRdb copy is restricted to in-frame clones and leaves out a portion. This sample yields roughly 56,000 clones, of which roughly 91% are seen a single time; about 2.2% belongs to the top ten. Sequenced input: PBMCs. These receptors originate from a woman in her twenties or thirties in good health and CMV-seronegative.

The chain combines TRBV28 with TRBJ1-1; D is unresolved. Trimming stripped 2 bases from V and 4 bases from J, with 14 bases between. This CDR3 is built from 15 residues. The germline V gene has CDR1 MDHEN and CDR2 SYDVKM. DNA of the CDR3: TGTGCCAGCAGTTTAGCCCCAGAGGTTGGCACTGAAGCTTTCTTT. This sequence encodes CASSLAPEVGTEAFF.

This sequence joins TRBV5-6 and TRBJ2-3, with 10 nucleotides matching TRBD2. After removal of 3 bases from V and 5 bases from J, the junction contained 9 bases not matched to a gene. CDR1 is SGHDT and CDR2 is YYEEEE in the germline V gene. The CDR3 is 16 amino acids. CDR3 sequence: CASSYGTSEWGDTQYF. The CDR3 DNA sequence: TGTGCCAGCAGCTATGGGACTAGCGAGTGGGGAGATACGCAGTATTTT.

V gene TRBV6-4 combines with J gene TRBJ2-2; weak D call: TRBD1 (5 bases). Germline-derived CDR1 and CDR2 are MRHNA and SNTAGT. The CDR3 consists of 15 residues. V dropped 5 bases and J dropped 4 bases, with 14 bases sitting between them. This CDR3 is CASSITEGVTGELFF. CDR3 DNA sequence: TGTGCCAGCAGTATCACCGAAGGGGTCACCGGGGAGCTGTTTTTT.

The chain employs TRBV6-1 and TRBJ2-7; 10 bases agree with TRBD1. V gave up 10 bases and J gave up 5 bases; unmatched junction bases: 11. The CDR3 is 14 amino acids. Germline loops: CDR1 MNHNS, CDR2 SASEGT. CDR3 bases: TGTGCCAACGGATACGGGACAGGGGTGCACGAGCAGTACTTC. Encoded protein: CANGYGTGVHEQYF.

DNA for the CDR3: TGCAGCGTTGGGGGTTCCGGGACAGGGAATCAGCCCCAGCATTTT. Its protein is CSVGGSGTGNQPQHF. V gene TRBV29-1 combines with J gene TRBJ1-5, with TRBD1 matching 9 bases. The CDR3 extends over 15 amino acids. V lost 4 bases and J lost 4; bases outside the gene matches: 8. Germline V gene lookup returns CDR1 SQVTM and CDR2 ANQGSEA.

This chain joins TRBV6-5 and TRBJ1-4; D is unresolved. CDR1 and CDR2 (germline): MNHEY, SVGAGI. This CDR3 is 15 amino acids long. V lost 5 bases to trimming and J lost 8 bases, with 18 bases between them. The CDR3 loop reads CASSNRPAVEEKLFF. DNA of the CDR3: TGTGCCAGCAGTAACCGACCAGCGGTCGAGGAAAAACTGTTTTTT.

The rearrangement uses TRBV11-3 and TRBJ2-1; 9 bases map to TRBD1. Germline lookup yields CDR1 SGHNT and CDR2 YENEEA. CDR3 length: 18 residues. Unmatched junction bases numbered 14, after V lost 5 bases and J lost 3 bases. CDR3 protein: CASSPGQGRSLLYNEQFF. CDR3 nucleotides: TGTGCCAGCAGCCCCGGACAGGGGCGATCCCTTCTCTACAATGAGCAGTTCTTC.

The rearrangement links TRBV2 to TRBJ2-7; 9 nucleotides agree with TRBD1. With 7 bases clipped from V and 6 bases from J, the junction kept 13 bases outside the gene matches. CDR1 is SNHLY, CDR2 FYNNEI, per germline. CDR3 length equals 15 residues. This CDR3 reads CASTPPGTGLGEQYF. Here the CDR3 DNA reads TGTGCCAGCACCCCGCCCGGGACAGGGCTTGGCGAGCAGTACTTC.

This chain uses TRBV29-1 with TRBJ2-2, with 12 bases matching TRBD2. J gave up 4 bases and V 6 bases, and 6 bases lay outside the gene matches. The CDR3 loop spans 15 amino acids. The germline V gene has CDR1 SQVTM and CDR2 ANQGSEA. Here the CDR3 reads CSVALAGGLTGELFF. The CDR3 nucleotides read TGCAGCGTGGCACTAGCGGGAGGCCTCACCGGGGAGCTGTTTTTT.

The gene calls are TRBV28 and TRBJ2-7, with a possible D match to TRBD2 (5 bases). Per the germline V gene, CDR1 is MDHEN and CDR2 is SYDVKM. The CDR3 is made up of 13 amino acids. V lost 3 bases and J 12 bases, leaving 18 bases between the germline ends. CDR3 coding DNA: TGTGCCAGCAGTTTCATGGACGAGGAGGAGTGGTACTTC. Its translation is CASSFMDEEEWYF.

This sequence joins TRBV10-1 and TRBJ2-7; 9 bases align to TRBD2. V lost 4 bases, J lost 4 bases, and 11 bases stayed unmatched. Germline assignment: CDR1 WNHNN and CDR2 SYGVQD (reference sequence). The CDR3 is 16 residues long. The CDR3 nucleotides read TGCGCCAGCAGTGTTACCGGGACTAGCTTTTCTTACGAGCAGTACTTC. Its protein is CASSVTGTSFSYEQYF.

This clone appeared a few times. The chain recombines TRBV5-1 with TRBJ1-2; D perhaps matches TRBD1 (5 bases). The CDR3 totals 13 residues. Germline assignment: CDR1 SGHRS and CDR2 YFSETQ. The V gene lost 2 bases and the J gene lost 3 bases, with 8 bases spanning the gap. Written as DNA, the CDR3 is TGCGCCAGCAGCTTTGACAGAGACTATGGCTACACCTTC. It yields the protein CASSFDRDYGYTF. Together with reference TRBV5-1 and TRBJ1-2, the CDR3 gives the full variable domain: KAGVTQTPRYLIKTRGQQVTLSCSPISGHRSVSWYQQTPGQGLQFLFEYFSETQRNKGNFPGRFSGRQFSNSRSEMNVSTLELGDSALYLCASSFDRDYGYTFGSGTRLTVV.

The CDR3 DNA follows: TGTGCCAGTAGTAAGGGACTAGCGGACCAAGAGACCCAGTACTTC. It yields the protein CASSKGLADQETQYF. The gene calls are TRBV19 and TRBJ2-5; 11 bases line up with TRBD2. The germline CDR1 and CDR2 sequences are LNHDA and SQIVND (reference sequence). The trim removed 4 bases at V and 0 bases at J, leaving 1 base unmatched. The CDR3 has 15 amino acids.

The chain employs TRBV11-1 and TRBJ1-2; TRBD1 agrees at 9 bases. The CDR3 totals 14 residues. Trimming at V came to 5 bases and at J to 7 bases, leaving 8 bases not matched to a gene. CDR1 is SGHAT and CDR2 is FQDESV in the germline V gene (reference sequence). The CDR3 nucleotides read TGTGCCAGCAGCCGTCCCGGGACAGGGTTTGGCTACACCTTC. It specifies CASSRPGTGFGYTF.

The CDR3 DNA reads as TGCGCCAGCAGCTCCTACGTAGGGGGCCCCTCCTACGAGCAGTACTTC. It specifies CASSSYVGGPSYEQYF. The chain combines TRBV5-1 with TRBJ2-7; 7 nucleotides align to TRBD1. Per the germline V gene, CDR1 is SGHRS and CDR2 is YFSETQ. The CDR3 length is 16 residues. V was pared by 3 bases and J by 0 bases, with 9 bases of the junction left unmatched. Full variable domain (remainder filled in from reference TRBV5-1 and TRBJ2-7): KAGVTQTPRYLIKTRGQQVTLSCSPISGHRSVSWYQQTPGQGLQFLFEYFSETQRNKGNFPGRFSGRQFSNSRSEMNVSTLELGDSALYLCASSSYVGGPSYEQYFGPGTRLTVT.

This clone occurred once. V is TRBV25-1 and J is TRBJ2-7, with D possibly being TRBD1 (6 bases). This CDR3 is 13 amino acids long. Between the trimmed V and J ends, which lost 4 bases and 5 bases, there was a span of 12 bases. Per germline, CDR1 MGHDK and CDR2 SYGVNS. The CDR3 loop is CASSGQVIHEQYF. CDR3 DNA: TGTGCCAGCAGTGGACAGGTCATCCACGAGCAGTACTTC.

V gene TRBV18 combines with J gene TRBJ2-2; 7 nucleotides match TRBD2. The CDR3 has 14 residues. Trimming removed 4 bases from V and 8 bases from J; junction bases left unmatched: 7. Germline CDR1 reads KGHSH; CDR2 reads LQKENI. CDR3 in DNA: TGTGCCAGCTCACAATCAGGGACTACGGGGGAGCTGTTTTTT. Translation: CASSQSGTTGELFF.

This rearrangement joins TRBV25-1 to TRBJ1-5; D might be TRBD1 (5 bases). Trimming took 6 bases from V and 9 from J, leaving 15 bases between them. The CDR3 length is 13 residues. Germline CDR1 reads MGHDK; CDR2 reads SYGVNS. The CDR3 here is CASSGGEGRPQHF. The CDR3 coding sequence is TGTGCCAGCAGCGGGGGGGAAGGGAGGCCCCAGCATTTT.

The sample holds many counts of this clone. The chain joins TRBV9 to TRBJ2-7; 11 bases fit TRBD2. Germline lookup yields CDR1 SGDLS and CDR2 YYNGEE. J was trimmed by 7 bases and V by 3 bases; bases with no gene match: 9. The CDR3 loop spans 15 amino acids. The CDR3 DNA is TGTGCCAGCAGCGACCCACTAGCGGGAGCTGGAGAGCAGTACTTC. Translating it yields CASSDPLAGAGEQYF. The full variable domain, in which reference TRBV9 and TRBJ2-7 provide the parts outside the CDR3, is DSGVTQTPKHLITATGQRVTLRCSPRSGDLSVYWYQQSLDQGLQFLIQYYNGEERAKGNILERFSAQQFPDLHSELNLSSLELGDSALYFCASSDPLAGAGEQYFGPGTRLTVT.

V is TRBV7-9 and J is TRBJ1-4, with 7 nucleotides matching TRBD1. Germline CDR1 SEHNR, CDR2 FQNEAQ (reference sequence). This CDR3 is 15 amino acids long. J lost 8 bases, V lost 5 bases, and 11 bases had no gene match. The CDR3 region is CASSPTGTEEEKLFF. In DNA, the CDR3 is TGTGCCAGCAGCCCTACCGGGACAGAGGAAGAAAAACTGTTTTTT. The full variable domain, rest sourced from reference TRBV7-9 and TRBJ1-4, is DTGVSQNPRHKITKRGQNVTFRCDPISEHNRLYWYRQTLGQGPEFLTYFQNEAQLEKSRLLSDRFSAERPKGSFSTLEIQRTEQGDSAMYLCASSPTGTEEEKLFFGSGTQLSVL.

The V and J genes are TRBV20-1 and TRBJ1-2; unclear D gene. This CDR3 region has 10 residues. V lost 6 bases and J lost 8, with 10 bases in between. Looked up from germline, CDR1 is DFQATT and CDR2 is SNEGSKA (reference sequence). The CDR3 region is CSAEGGGYTF. CDR3 DNA sequence: TGCAGTGCCGAAGGAGGAGGCTACACCTTC.

This chain joins TRBV2 and TRBJ1-5; no reliable D call. Germline V lookup: CDR1 SNHLY, CDR2 FYNNEI. With 4 bases removed from V and 4 bases from J, the gap between germline ends came to 14 bases. CDR3 length: 15 residues. CDR3 loop: CASSGGWNKNQPQHF. CDR3 bases: TGTGCCAGCAGTGGCGGTTGGAACAAAAATCAGCCCCAGCATTTT.

Only one count was recorded for this clone. CDR3 protein: CASSEPGRGRTEAFF. DNA for the CDR3: TGTGCCAGCAGTGAACCTGGCAGGGGGCGAACTGAAGCTTTCTTT. The chain employs TRBV6-1 and TRBJ1-1, with 8 bases identical to TRBD1. Germline CDR1 MNHNS, CDR2 SASEGT. The V and J ends lost 2 bases and 5 bases, in that order; junction bases with no gene match: 7. CDR3 size: 15 residues.

The rearrangement joins TRBV5-3 to TRBJ2-7, with 8 bases that match TRBD1. TRBV5-3 is an ORF, with its function uncertain. The CDR3 consists of 16 residues. Trimming removed 0 bases from V and 3 bases from J; junction bases left unmatched: 8. The CDR3 DNA reads TGTGCCAGAAGCTTGGACAGGGGGACCGTACGCTACGAGCAGTACTTC. As protein: CARSLDRGTVRYEQYF.

V usage is TRBV4-1 and J usage is TRBJ2-7; weak D call: TRBD2 (6 bases). Germline V gene lookup returns CDR1 MGHRA and CDR2 YSYEKL. The CDR3 spans 16 residues. V shed 4 bases and J shed 6 bases, with 22 bases lying between them. The CDR3 here is CASSLSSGGGGLEQYF. In nucleotides, the CDR3 is TGCGCCAGCAGCCTTTCTAGTGGGGGAGGTGGCCTCGAGCAGTACTTC.

CDR3: CASSPDREDGYTF. DNA for the CDR3: TGTGCCAGCTCACCGGACAGGGAGGATGGCTACACCTTC. The chain employs TRBV18 and TRBJ1-2; 8 nucleotides line up with TRBD1. Unmatched junction bases numbered 3, after V lost 3 bases and J lost 6 bases. The germline gives CDR1 KGHSH, CDR2 LQKENI. CDR3 size: 13 residues.

The chain carries TRBV5-4 and TRBJ2-5, with 12 bases fitting TRBD2. This CDR3 region has 15 residues. CDR1 is SGHNT, CDR2 YYREEE, per germline (reference sequence). J lost 3 bases, V lost 4 bases, and 4 bases had no gene match. The CDR3 protein is CASSGASGREETQYF. The CDR3 coding sequence is TGTGCCAGCAGCGGAGCTAGCGGGAGGGAAGAGACCCAGTACTTC.

V usage is TRBV10-3 and J usage is TRBJ2-1; 10 bases fit TRBD2. The length of the CDR3 is 16 residues. J gave up 5 bases and V 4 bases, and 8 bases lay outside the gene matches. Per germline, CDR1 ENHRY and CDR2 SYGVKD. CDR3 in DNA: TGTGCCATCAGTGTTCAAAGGACTAGCGGAAACAATGAGCAGTTCTTC. This encodes CAISVQRTSGNNEQFF.

The chain has TRBV6-5 and TRBJ2-3, with TRBD1 matching over 8 bases. V was pared by 6 bases and J by 5 bases, with 7 bases of the junction left unmatched. CDR1 and CDR2 (germline): MNHEY, SVGAGI. The CDR3 is 14 residues long. The CDR3 is CASRNLGQGDTQYF. The CDR3 nucleotides are TGTGCCAGCAGGAACCTTGGACAGGGAGATACGCAGTATTTT.

This clone was seen once. The V gene is TRBV14, the J gene TRBJ2-7; TRBD1 matches at 8 bases. V shed 1 base, J shed 6 bases, and the junction held 5 bases outside the gene matches. This CDR3 is 14 amino acids long. Germline V lookup: CDR1 SGHDN, CDR2 FVKESK. The CDR3 DNA reads as TGTGCCAGCAGCCAAGTGGGGACAGGAGGCGAGCAGTACTTC. Its protein product is CASSQVGTGGEQYF.